This T cell receptor beta chain was sequenced in a study of shared clonotypes between healthy human individuals. This clone was counted once. Naive CD8 cells lacked CD45RO, underwent positive selection for CCR7 and left out terminally differentiated effector memory CD45RA+ cells. Produced via immunoSEQ multiplex PCR; TCRdb's table is partial and in-frame only. The sample lists about 2 million clones; less than 95% were seen once. CDR1 is SGHDT, CDR2 YYEEEE, per germline. V dropped 5 bases and J dropped 3 bases, with 12 bases sitting between them. The CDR3 runs to 13 residues. Sample: naive CD8+ T cells sorted from blood. The sequence derives from a man aged 18 to 29 in good health. The chain couples TRBV5-6 to TRBJ2-7; D not certain. In nucleotides, the CDR3 is TGTGCCAGCAGTTACTCGGTCGACTACGAGCAGTACTTC. Amino acid sequence: CASSYSVDYEQYF. Using reference TRBV5-6 and TRBJ2-7 for the parts outside the CDR3, the full variable domain is DAGVTQSPTHLIKTRGQQVTLRCSPKSGHDTVSWYQQALGQGPQFIFQYYEEEERQRGNFPDRFSGHQFPNYSSELNVNALLLGDSALYLCASSYSVDYEQYFGPGTRLTVT.